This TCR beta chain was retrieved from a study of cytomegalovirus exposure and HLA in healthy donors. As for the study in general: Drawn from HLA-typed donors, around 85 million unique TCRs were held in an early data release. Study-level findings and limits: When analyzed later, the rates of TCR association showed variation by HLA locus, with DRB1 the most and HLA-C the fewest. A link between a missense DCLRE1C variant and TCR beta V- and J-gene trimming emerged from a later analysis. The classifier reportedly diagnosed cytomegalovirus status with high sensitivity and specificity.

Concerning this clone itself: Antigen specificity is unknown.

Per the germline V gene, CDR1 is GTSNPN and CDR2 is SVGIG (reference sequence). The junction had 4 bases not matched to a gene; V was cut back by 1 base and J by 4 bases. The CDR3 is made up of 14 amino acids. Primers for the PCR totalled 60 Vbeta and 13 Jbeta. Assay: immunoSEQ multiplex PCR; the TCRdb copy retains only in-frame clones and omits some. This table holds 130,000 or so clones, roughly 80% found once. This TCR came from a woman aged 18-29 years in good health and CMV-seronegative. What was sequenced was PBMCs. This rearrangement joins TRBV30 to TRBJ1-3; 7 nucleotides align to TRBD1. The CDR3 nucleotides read TGTGCCTGGAGTGGTCAGGGGGTCGGAAACACCATATATTTT. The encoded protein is CAWSGQGVGNTIYF.